The T cell receptor (beta chain) described here comes from a study of blood T cell repertoires in COVID-19. Which cohort a participant joined came from the clinical history participants gave. V gave up 1 base and J gave up 0 bases, with 7 bases separating them. The CDR3 contains 16 residues. CDR1 and CDR2 from the germline V gene are SEHNR and FQNEAQ (reference sequence). Per the original methods: Reference gene primer amplification gave estimated nucleated cell counts. TCRdb's table, derived via immunoSEQ multiplex PCR, lists solely in-frame clones and lacks some. V and J calls and clone size are as listed in that table; D and trimming were resolved from the DNA. The sample records a few hundred thousand clones, around 86% being singletons.

This chain connects TRBV7-9 to TRBJ2-6; D not resolved. This TCR derives from a woman aged 40 to 50 with acute COVID-19. The sample taken for sequencing was PBMCs or T cells enriched from blood (not recorded which). This CDR3 is CASSLDRDSGANVLTF. As DNA, the CDR3 is TGTGCCAGCAGCTTAGATAGAGACTCTGGGGCCAACGTCCTGACTTTC.